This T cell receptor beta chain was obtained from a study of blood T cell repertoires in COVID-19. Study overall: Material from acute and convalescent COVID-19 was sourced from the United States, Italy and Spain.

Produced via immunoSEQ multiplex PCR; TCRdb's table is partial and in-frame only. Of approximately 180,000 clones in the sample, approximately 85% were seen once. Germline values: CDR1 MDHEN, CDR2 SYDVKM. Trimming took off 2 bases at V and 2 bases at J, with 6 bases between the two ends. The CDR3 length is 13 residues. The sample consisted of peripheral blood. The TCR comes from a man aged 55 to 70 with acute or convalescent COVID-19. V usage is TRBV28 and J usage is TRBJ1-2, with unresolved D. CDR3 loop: CASSLLRNYGYTF. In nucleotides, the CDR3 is TGTGCCAGCAGTTTACTACGGAACTATGGCTACACCTTC.